One and the same sample provided the 27 T cell receptor beta chains below, sequenced in a study of CD8+ T cells in alopecia areata. Sequencing templates came from extracted RNA that was reverse transcribed into cDNA. Data came from immunoSEQ multiplex PCR; TCRdb stores just in-frame clones and leaves some out. The repertoire includes some 190,000 clones, roughly 70% of them detected once, and about 1.3% sits in the top ten. Described treatment: oral pan-JAK inhibitor, 5-10 mg twice daily. The source was CD4+ T cells sorted from blood, collected at week 49, from a patient treated with tofacitinib. Every receptor here comes from a human donor with alopecia areata.

The sample holds a few counts of this clone. The rearrangement joins TRBV7-8 to TRBJ1-2, with a weak D call TRBD1 (5 bases). Germline assignment: CDR1 SGHVS and CDR2 FQNEAQ. V shed 2 bases and J shed 13 bases, with 14 bases lying between them. The CDR3 length is 12 residues. CDR3 region: CASSLSWQGLTF. The DNA for the CDR3 is TGTGCCAGCAGCTTAAGTTGGCAGGGCCTCACCTTC.

This rearrangement joins TRBV15 to TRBJ1-2; D remains ambiguous. V was clipped by 3 bases and J by 2 bases, with 7 bases between them. Germline V gives CDR1 LNHNV, CDR2 YYDKDF (reference sequence). The CDR3 has 13 residues. The CDR3 region is CATSRETNYGYTF. In nucleotides, the CDR3 is TGTGCCACCAGCAGGGAGACAAACTATGGCTACACCTTC.

V and J are TRBV4-3 and TRBJ2-1, with D maybe TRBD2 (5 bases). V dropped 2 bases and J dropped 0 bases, with 20 bases sitting between them. The CDR3 totals 19 residues. The V gene's germline CDR1 is LGHNA and CDR2 YSLEER. The CDR3 DNA is TGCGCCAGCAGCCAATTACTAGGCCTGGGAGCCAGCTCCTACAATGAGCAGTTCTTC. Its protein is CASSQLLGLGASSYNEQFF.

V gene TRBV4-3 combines with J gene TRBJ2-7; no firm D call. The V end lost 2 bases, the J end lost 4 bases, and 9 bases lay between the germline ends. CDR3 size: 13 residues. Germline values: CDR1 LGHNA, CDR2 YSLEER. As DNA, the CDR3 is TGCGCCAGCAGCCAAAGGTTCGGGTACGAGCAGTACTTC. Translated: CASSQRFGYEQYF.

The chain links TRBV30 to TRBJ1-5; TRBD1 matches 7 bases. The CDR3 runs 16 residues. The J segment lost 2 bases and the V segment lost 0 bases, leaving 7 bases of the junction unmatched. Looked up from germline, CDR1 is GTSNPN and CDR2 is SVGIG (reference sequence). CDR3 sequence (DNA): TGTGCCTGGAGTGTACGCGGAGGGGGCGGCAATCAGCCCCAGCATTTT. It is translated as CAWSVRGGGGNQPQHF. Using reference TRBV30 and TRBJ1-5 for the parts outside the CDR3, the full variable domain is SQTIHQWPATLVQPVGSPLSLECTVEGTSNPNLYWYRQAAGRGLQLLFYSVGIGQISSEVPQNLSASRPQDRQFILSSKKLLLSDSGFYLCAWSVRGGGGNQPQHFGDGTRLSIL.

The J gene is TRBJ1-5, the V gene TRBV7-8; D is perhaps TRBD1 (6 bases). This CDR3 region has 15 residues. Germline V gene lookup returns CDR1 SGHVS and CDR2 FQNEAQ. The V gene lost 1 base and the J gene lost 0 bases, with 7 bases spanning the gap. CDR3 coding DNA: TGTGCCAGCAGCTTAGGACAGGATAGCAATCAGCCCCAGCATTTT. It translates to CASSLGQDSNQPQHF. The full variable domain, its missing parts supplied by reference TRBV7-8 and TRBJ1-5, is GAGVSQSPRYKVAKRGQDVALRCDPISGHVSLFWYQQALGQGPEFLTYFQNEAQLDKSGLPSDRFFAERPEGSVSTLKIQRTQQEDSAVYLCASSLGQDSNQPQHFGDGTRLSIL.

The table lists this clone with a count of one. The chain combines TRBV1 with TRBJ2-7; no check of the table's D call, TRBD2, against the DNA was made. TRBV1 is assigned pseudogene status. The length of the CDR3 is 15 residues. The CDR3 is CTNRAGAPSSYEQYF. The DNA for the CDR3 is TGCACCAACAGAGCGGGGGCCCCTAGCTCCTACGAGCAGTACTTC.

The gene calls are TRBV9 and TRBJ2-7; no reliable D call. Germline loops: CDR1 SGDLS, CDR2 YYNGEE. Trimming cost V 0 bases and J 0 bases, with 7 bases left between them. There are 14 residues in the CDR3. CDR3 nucleotide sequence: TGTGCCAGCAGCGTAGGAGACACCTCCTACGAGCAGTACTTC. This gives the protein CASSVGDTSYEQYF.

The chain uses TRBV27 and TRBJ1-6; D may be TRBD1 (6 bases). Germline V gene sequence: CDR1 MNHEY, CDR2 SMNVEV (reference sequence). Trimming cost V 7 bases and J 7 bases, with 20 bases left between them. This CDR3 spans 16 amino acids. CDR3 protein: CASIRRPGTLNSPLHF. CDR3 sequence (DNA): TGTGCCAGCATCAGGCGCCCCGGGACATTAAATTCACCCCTCCACTTT.

Points on this clone: The same CDR3 arises from other DNA sequences in this sample as well. V gene TRBV15 combines with J gene TRBJ1-5; D not certain. Trimming took off 1 base at V and 6 bases at J, with 4 bases between the two ends. This CDR3 region has 12 residues. The germline CDR1 and CDR2 sequences are LNHNV and YYDKDF (reference sequence). The CDR3 DNA reads as TGTGCCACCAGCAGAGTGGCTCAGCCCCAGCATTTT. The encoded protein is CATSRVAQPQHF.

The J gene is TRBJ1-5, the V gene TRBV18; no definite D call. Trimming removed 1 base at V and 6 bases at J, with 10 bases between. CDR3 length: 14 residues. Germline loops: CDR1 KGHSH, CDR2 LQKENI. The CDR3, as DNA: TGTGCCAGCTCACCACTTCAGGTCGGTCAGCCCCAGCATTTT. Translating gives CASSPLQVGQPQHF.

This clone has more than one count but fewer than ten. This CDR3 reads CASSFSRDRGDRELFF. DNA for the CDR3: TGCGCCAGCAGCTTCAGCCGGGACAGGGGCGATAGGGAGCTGTTTTTT. The chain links TRBV5-1 to TRBJ2-2, with 10 bases lining up with TRBD1. The V segment lost 2 bases and the J segment 9 bases; nucleotides outside the gene matches: 10. The CDR3 contains 16 residues. The V gene's germline CDR1 is SGHRS and CDR2 YFSETQ.

V usage is TRBV27 and J usage is TRBJ1-1; D unclear. CDR3 length: 13 amino acids. Germline V gene data show CDR1 as MNHEY and CDR2 as SMNVEV (reference sequence). V shed 3 bases and J shed 2 bases, with 7 bases lying between them. The CDR3 loop is CASSFEYNTEAFF. The DNA of the CDR3 is TGTGCCAGCAGTTTTGAGTATAACACTGAAGCTTTCTTT.

This chain uses TRBV6-1 with TRBJ1-1, with a tentative D call TRBD1 (5 bases). V lost 6 bases and J lost 1, with 15 bases in between. Per germline, CDR1 MNHNS and CDR2 SASEGT. The CDR3 runs 15 residues. CDR3 DNA: TGTGCCAGCAGGCGACAGACCCTCGGGAACACTGAAGCTTTCTTT. This codes for CASRRQTLGNTEAFF.

V usage is TRBV5-1 and J usage is TRBJ2-1; the D gene is possibly TRBD1 (5 bases). This CDR3 comprises 17 residues. Trimming removed 7 bases at V and 0 bases at J, with 20 bases between. Per the germline V gene, CDR1 is SGHRS and CDR2 is YFSETQ. CDR3 region: CASRMGLLTASYNEQFF. Here the CDR3 DNA reads TGCGCCAGCCGTATGGGCCTGTTGACAGCCTCCTACAATGAGCAGTTCTTC.

About this clone: Other nucleotide sequences in the sample specify the same CDR3. The chain employs TRBV9 and TRBJ1-2, with D hard to call. CDR1 and CDR2 from the germline V gene are SGDLS and YYNGEE. V lost 0 bases and J lost 8, with 5 bases in between. The length of the CDR3 is 11 residues. The CDR3 DNA sequence: TGTGCCAGCAGCGTAGCTGGCGGCTACACCTTC. Protein sequence: CASSVAGGYTF.

This sequence joins TRBV15 and TRBJ1-4; D might be TRBD1 (5 bases). The CDR3 has 15 residues. V was shortened by 1 base and J by 5 bases, with 11 bases between the two germline ends. Germline-derived CDR1 and CDR2 are LNHNV and YYDKDF (reference sequence). The CDR3 is CATSRATAENEKLFF. The DNA of the CDR3 is TGTGCCACCAGCAGAGCGACAGCGGAAAATGAAAAACTGTTTTTT.

The chain is built from TRBV19 and TRBJ2-5; TRBD1 agrees at 7 bases. J lost 3 bases, V lost 10 bases, and 5 bases had no gene match. Germline V gives CDR1 LNHDA, CDR2 SQIVND (reference sequence). The CDR3 is 12 residues long. The CDR3 here is CATRDSKETQYF. The CDR3 bases are TGTGCCACTCGGGACAGCAAAGAGACCCAGTACTTC.

In the case of this clone: One junction end does not reproduce the germline sequence, and a read error may be involved. The chain carries TRBV5-6 and TRBJ2-3; 9 bases are a match to TRBD2. The length of the CDR3 is 16 residues. The V gene's germline CDR1 is SGHDT and CDR2 YYEEEE. The CDR3 nucleotides are TGTGCCAGCAGCTCTACCGGGACTAGCAGAACAGATACTCAGTATTTT. It translates to CASSSTGTSRTDTQYF.

The chain links TRBV20-1 to TRBJ2-7, with a weak D call TRBD1 (6 bases). Germline V CDR1 and CDR2: DFQATT, SNEGSKA (reference sequence). The CDR3 extends over 11 amino acids. Trimming removed 4 bases at V and 6 bases at J, with 10 bases between. CDR3 sequence: CSATQGREQYF. DNA of the CDR3: TGCAGTGCTACACAGGGACGCGAGCAGTACTTC.

The chain joins TRBV30 to TRBJ2-4; D is possibly TRBD2 (6 bases). The CDR3 covers 13 residues. Germline CDR1 is GTSNPN and CDR2 is SVGIG (reference sequence). Trimming took 7 bases from V and 1 from J, leaving 11 bases between them. The DNA for the CDR3 is TGTGCCTTCGCGGGACTTGCCAAAAACATTCAGTACTTC. Its protein product is CAFAGLAKNIQYF.

The V and J genes are TRBV25-1 and TRBJ2-5, with 16 nucleotides matching TRBD2. J gave up 3 bases and V 3 bases, and 4 bases lay outside the gene matches. The CDR3 length is 17 residues. Germline values: CDR1 MGHDK, CDR2 SYGVNS. Written as DNA, the CDR3 is TGTGCCAGCAGTGATCCGGGACTAGCGGGGGGGAAAGAGACCCAGTACTTC. It is translated as CASSDPGLAGGKETQYF.

This chain connects TRBV29-1 to TRBJ2-6; D unclear. Trimming stripped 4 bases from V and 4 bases from J, with 8 bases between. The germline CDR1 and CDR2 sequences are SQVTM and ANQGSEA. The CDR3 has 13 residues. The DNA of the CDR3 is TGCAGCGTTGCGTCAACCGGGGCCAACGTCCTGACTTTC. This sequence encodes CSVASTGANVLTF.

This CDR3 reads CASRHEGGEQYF. The CDR3 DNA reads as TGCGCCAGCAGACACGAGGGGGGCGAGCAGTACTTC. The V call is TRBV23-1, the J call TRBJ2-7; D possibly matches TRBD1 or TRBD2 (6 bases each). TRBV23-1 is labeled an ORF, and its function is uncertain. Trimming shortened V by 6 bases and J by 6 bases, and 12 bases separated the two germline ends. There are 12 residues in the CDR3.

The chain joins TRBV20-1 to TRBJ1-5; D not resolved. This CDR3 spans 9 amino acids. Germline V gene lookup returns CDR1 DFQATT and CDR2 SNEGSKA (reference sequence). V shed 6 bases and J shed 6 bases, with 3 bases lying between them. This CDR3 is CSAGQPQHF. The CDR3 nucleotides are TGCAGTGCGGGTCAGCCCCAGCATTTT.

The rearrangement uses TRBV9 and TRBJ2-3; no firm D call. Germline assignment: CDR1 SGDLS and CDR2 YYNGEE. The ends were cut back, 3 bases at V and 1 base at J, with 9 bases in the middle. This CDR3 has 14 amino acids. CDR3 in amino acids: CASSGIIGTDTQYF. CDR3 in DNA: TGTGCCAGCAGCGGCATAATTGGCACAGATACGCAGTATTTT.

This chain joins TRBV27 and TRBJ2-4, with D possibly being TRBD1 (5 bases). V dropped 2 bases and J dropped 3 bases, with 14 bases sitting between them. The V gene's germline CDR1 is MNHEY and CDR2 SMNVEV (reference sequence). The CDR3 length is 16 residues. CDR3 protein: CASSLEFRQGKNIQYF. The CDR3 DNA reads as TGTGCCAGCAGTTTAGAATTTAGGCAGGGCAAAAACATTCAGTACTTC.